This T cell receptor beta chain was identified during a study of beta chain features in type 1 diabetes. General study points: Moderate yet significant TCRB CDR3 shortening was seen in Type 1 diabetes patients in all four CD4+ subsets. HLA effects on TCRB rearrangement stayed unresolved here.

Germline CDR1 SNHLY, CDR2 FYNNEI. The CDR3 is made up of 14 amino acids. V lost 6 bases and J lost 0, with 8 bases in between. Regarding this clone: The antigen is undetermined.

The investigators reverse transcribed all of the isolated RNA, so they sequenced expressed TCRB transcripts. Reads from naive, central memory and regulatory T cell samples averaged about 3.8 million. Sequencing used immunoSEQ multiplex PCR; TCRdb keeps in-frame clones, though not all of them. The sample lists around 140,000 clones; approximately 9% were seen once. CD4+ naive, central memory, regulatory and stem cell-like memory subsets were isolated by sorting on CD45RO/CCR7/CD25/CD127/CD95/CD27. Sorted populations were all over 98% pure. Sequenced: central memory CD4+ T cells from blood. The chain recombines TRBV2 with TRBJ1-4, with D perhaps TRBD1 (5 bases). This receptor was taken from a man aged 30 to 39 with type 1 diabetes. CDR3 sequence reads: CASRRDSTNEKLFF. The CDR3 DNA sequence: TGTGCCAGCAGGAGGGACTCAACTAATGAAAAACTGTTTTTT.